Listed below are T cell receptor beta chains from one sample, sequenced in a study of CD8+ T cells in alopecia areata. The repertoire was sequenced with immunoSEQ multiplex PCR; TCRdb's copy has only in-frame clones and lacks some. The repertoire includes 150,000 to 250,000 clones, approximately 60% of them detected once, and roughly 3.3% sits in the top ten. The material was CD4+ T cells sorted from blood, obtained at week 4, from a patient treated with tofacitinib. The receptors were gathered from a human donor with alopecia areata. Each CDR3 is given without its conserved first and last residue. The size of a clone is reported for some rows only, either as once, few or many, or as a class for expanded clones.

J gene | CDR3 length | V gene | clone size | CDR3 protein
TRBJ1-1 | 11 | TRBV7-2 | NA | ASNIEVGTAAF
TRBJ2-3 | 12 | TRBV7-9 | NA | ASSLSGRRDTQY
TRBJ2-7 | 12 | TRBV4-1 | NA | ASSPGQGTYEQY
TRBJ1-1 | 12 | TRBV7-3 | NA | ASSRGGINTEAF
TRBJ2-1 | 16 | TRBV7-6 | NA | ASSLGTGASGVDNEQF
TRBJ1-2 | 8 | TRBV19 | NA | APWGTGYT
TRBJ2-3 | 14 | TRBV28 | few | ASSFAVAGDLDTQY
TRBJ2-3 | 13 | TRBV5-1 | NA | ASSFEGPHTDTQY
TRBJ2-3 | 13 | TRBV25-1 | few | ASSDNVAYTDTQY
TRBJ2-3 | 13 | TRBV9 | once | ASSVDSGAIDTQY
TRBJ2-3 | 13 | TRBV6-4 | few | ASSSLGGGTDTQY
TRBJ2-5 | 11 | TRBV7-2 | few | ASSPRGKETQY
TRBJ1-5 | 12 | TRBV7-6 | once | ASSLVRRGQPQH
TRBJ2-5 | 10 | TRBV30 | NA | AWKAGPETQY
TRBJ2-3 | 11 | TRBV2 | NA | ASSRDYTDTQY
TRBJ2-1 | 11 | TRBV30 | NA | AWRQQFLNEQF
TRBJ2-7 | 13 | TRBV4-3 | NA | ASSQDVTGSYEQY
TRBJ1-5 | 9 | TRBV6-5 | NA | ASSRGPTTH
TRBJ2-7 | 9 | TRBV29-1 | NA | STQTEYEQY
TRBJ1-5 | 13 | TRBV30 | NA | AWSNVGISNQPQH
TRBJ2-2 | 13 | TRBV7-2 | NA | ASSGLGNGPGELF
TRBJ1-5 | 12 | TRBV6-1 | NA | ASNRGSPNQPQH
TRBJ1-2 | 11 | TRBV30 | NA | AWSKGTGLGYT
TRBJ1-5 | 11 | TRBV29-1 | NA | SVEGQGGQPQH
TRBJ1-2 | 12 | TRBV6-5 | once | ASSRQGTNYGYT
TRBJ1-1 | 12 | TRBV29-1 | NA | SVGTGYAHTEAF
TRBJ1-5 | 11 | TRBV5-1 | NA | ASSVDGNQPQH
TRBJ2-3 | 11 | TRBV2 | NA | ASSVVTTDTQY
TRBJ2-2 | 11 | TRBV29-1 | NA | SVGRGLTGELF
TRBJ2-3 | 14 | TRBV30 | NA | AWSRVGQGGTDTQY
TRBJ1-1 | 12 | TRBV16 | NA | ASSQALANTEAF
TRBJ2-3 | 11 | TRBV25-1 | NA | ASSESVSDTQY
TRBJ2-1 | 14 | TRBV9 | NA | ASSKLGQGRAWEQF
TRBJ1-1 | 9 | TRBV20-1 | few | SAYLSTEAF
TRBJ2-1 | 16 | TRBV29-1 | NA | SVVSNLWSSTGGNEQF
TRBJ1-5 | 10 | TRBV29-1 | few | SVRSGNQPQH
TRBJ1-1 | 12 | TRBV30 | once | AWSVPVPNTEAF
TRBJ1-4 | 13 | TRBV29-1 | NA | SVEVQGTANEKLF
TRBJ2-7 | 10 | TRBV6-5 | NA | ASSATRYEQY
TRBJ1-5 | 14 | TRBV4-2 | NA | ASSQEGGNSNQPQH
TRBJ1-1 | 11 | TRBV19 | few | ASSQQFAAEAF
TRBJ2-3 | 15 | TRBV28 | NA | ASSLPRRRLGTDTQY
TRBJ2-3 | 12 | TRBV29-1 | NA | SVVGGKGTDTQY
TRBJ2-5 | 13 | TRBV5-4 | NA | ASTSGTGDQETQY
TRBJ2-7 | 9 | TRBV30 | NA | AWKYTSEQY
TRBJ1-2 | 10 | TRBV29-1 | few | SVGNSDYGYT
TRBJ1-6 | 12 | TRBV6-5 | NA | ASTIRGYNSPLH
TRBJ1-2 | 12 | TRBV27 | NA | ASSPDRLTRGYT
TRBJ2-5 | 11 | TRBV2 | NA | ASSRDPGETQY
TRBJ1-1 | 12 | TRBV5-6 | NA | ASSLGQGVTEAF
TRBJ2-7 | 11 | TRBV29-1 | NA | SVAQGLTYEQY
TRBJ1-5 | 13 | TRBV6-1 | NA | ASSEQGLGTQPQH
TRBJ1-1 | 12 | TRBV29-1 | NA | SVGPRGVSTEAF
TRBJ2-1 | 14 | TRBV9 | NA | ASSPGLAGVRNEQF
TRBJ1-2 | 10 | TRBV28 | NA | ASSSGAGLHT